This T cell receptor (beta chain) was obtained from a study of shared clonotypes between healthy human individuals. Measured with immunoSEQ multiplex PCR; TCRdb has only the in-frame clones, and not every one. The data show millions of clones, 85% to 95% seen once. V was pared by 0 bases and J by 3 bases, with 13 bases between. Germline V lookup: CDR1 SGHRS, CDR2 YFSETQ. There are 15 residues in the CDR3. Note on this clone: Different DNA sequences within this sample yield the same CDR3.

The clonotype was recovered from a man between 18 and 35 years old in good health. The gene calls are TRBV5-1 and TRBJ2-7, with D possibly being TRBD2 (6 bases). The sequenced material came from naive CD4+ T cells sorted from blood. As for subset: CD45RA+ positively selected. CDR3 amino acids: CASSLAGGQGYEQYF. The CDR3 nucleotides are TGCGCCAGCAGCTTGGCCGGAGGGCAGGGCTACGAGCAGTACTTC.